The rows below give T cell receptor beta chains drawn from one sample of a study of blood T cell repertoires in COVID-19. The protocol was immunoSEQ multiplex PCR, while the TCRdb copy is restricted to in-frame clones and leaves out a portion. The sample contains some 170,000 clones, around 84% of which appear only once. The specimen sequenced was PBMCs or T cells enriched from blood (not recorded which). The receptors derive from a man in his fifties who had recovered from COVID-19. CDR3s include the opening cysteine and the closing phenylalanine or tryptophan. A D gene is named only where the DNA matches it firmly. The size of a clone is reported for some rows only, either as once, few or many, or as a class for expanded clones.

d_gene	v_gene	abundance	j_gene	CDR3aa	CDR3nt
-	TRBV4-1	once	TRBJ2-5	CASSQAGVQKETQYF	TGCGCCAGCAGCCAAGCCGGGGTCCAAAAAGAGACCCAGTACTTC
TRBD1	TRBV28	-	TRBJ1-1	CASSSGTTGDAEAFF	TGTGCCAGCAGTTCCGGAACGACAGGGGACGCTGAAGCTTTCTTT
-	TRBV4-2	-	TRBJ2-3	CASSQDGAADQPQYF	TGTGCCAGCAGCCAAGATGGGGCCGCAGACCAGCCGCAGTATTTT
-	TRBV19	-	TRBJ1-1	CASTAGLWDTEAFF	TGTGCCAGTACCGCAGGGTTGTGGGACACTGAAGCTTTCTTT
TRBD1	TRBV2	-	TRBJ1-5	CASNGQGGNSNQPQHF	TGTGCCAGCAACGGACAGGGGGGGAATAGCAATCAGCCCCAGCATTTT
TRBD2	TRBV5-1	-	TRBJ2-5	CASTPERSGGAAETQYF	TGCGCCAGCACCCCCGAGCGAAGCGGGGGGGCCGCAGAGACCCAGTACTTC
-	TRBV5-1	-	TRBJ1-3	CASSPTHSSGNTIYF	TGCGCCAGCAGTCCGACACACAGCTCTGGAAACACCATATATTTT
TRBD1	TRBV14	-	TRBJ1-1	CASSQDHRGKAFF	TGTGCCAGCAGCCAAGACCACAGGGGAAAAGCTTTCTTT
-	TRBV11-3	-	TRBJ2-7	CASSSGQNEQYF	TGTGCCAGCAGCTCCGGACAGAACGAGCAGTACTTC
TRBD2	TRBV12-3/TRBV12-4	-	TRBJ2-7	CASSGGVYEQYF	TGTGCCAGTAGCGGGGGGGTCTACGAGCAGTACTTC
-	TRBV14	few	TRBJ2-7	CASRPATAYEQYF	TGTGCCAGCAGACCCGCCACGGCCTACGAGCAGTACTTC
TRBD1	TRBV6-5	-	TRBJ1-2	CASSYSGTGPGYTF	TGTGCCAGCAGTTACTCCGGGACAGGGCCTGGCTACACCTTC
TRBD1	TRBV29-1	-	TRBJ1-1	CSVTNGDRGLNTEAFF	TGCAGCGTGACGAACGGGGACAGGGGGTTAAACACTGAAGCTTTCTTT
TRBD2	TRBV11-3	-	TRBJ2-3	CASSLSGGAGDTQYF	TGTGCCAGCAGCCTTAGCGGGGGGGCGGGAGATACGCAGTATTTT
TRBD1	TRBV6-5	-	TRBJ1-2	CASSPPLGTDYGYTF	TGTGCCAGCAGTCCCCCCCTCGGGACAGACTATGGCTACACCTTC
TRBD1	TRBV30	once	TRBJ2-7	CAWTQGYEQYF	TGTGCCTGGACACAGGGGTACGAGCAGTACTTC
TRBD1	TRBV7-3	-	TRBJ1-2	CASSRAGYGTGGYGYTF	TGTGCCAGCAGCCGGGCGGGGTACGGGACAGGGGGATACGGCTACACCTTC
TRBD1	TRBV7-6	-	TRBJ2-7	CASSSAGQGPYEQYF	TGTGCCAGCAGCTCAGCGGGACAGGGCCCATACGAGCAGTACTTC
-	TRBV7-8	-	TRBJ1-2	CASSPQPQEIRGYTF	TGTGCCAGCAGCCCACAGCCGCAAGAAATTCGTGGCTACACCTTC
-	TRBV28	-	TRBJ1-2	CASSLPMTESYGYTF	TGTGCCAGCAGTTTACCCATGACGGAGAGCTATGGCTACACCTTC